The next 22 T cell receptor beta chains were all read from a single sample in a study of blood T cell repertoires in COVID-19 (TCRdb year 2020). Preparation of the library involved the immunoSEQ multiplex PCR assay. This is the immuneACCESS table as TCRdb keeps it, with only in-frame sequences that have V and J called. A part of the clones is gone; compared with another copy, unresolved V genes explain less than half, and the rest is unexplained. The sample table records about 43,000 clones; approximately 87% of these occur just once. The biggest ten clones account for 3% to 4.5% of the sample. Sample: peripheral blood. The receptors originated from a man aged 35 to 55 with COVID-19, enrolled during active disease.

CDR3 loop: CASSPRGGGGQGETQYF. The DNA for the CDR3 is TGTGCCAGCAGCCCCCGAGGCGGGGGGGGGCAAGGAGAGACCCAGTACTTC. This chain connects TRBV7-9 to TRBJ2-5, with 9 bases aligning to TRBD2. Looked up from germline, CDR1 is SEHNR and CDR2 is FQNEAQ (reference sequence). The CDR3 is 17 amino acids. V was pared by 5 bases and J by 4 bases, with 14 bases of the junction left unmatched.

This rearrangement joins TRBV4-1 to TRBJ2-1; the D gene is possibly TRBD2 (6 bases). Germline CDR1 and CDR2: MGHRA and YSYEKL. V was shortened by 4 bases and J by 15 bases, with 28 bases between the two germline ends. The CDR3 length is 16 residues. DNA of the CDR3: TGCGCCAGCAGCCCCTTGCCCCTGGGCGGGGCCCGGGGTTCGTTCTTC. Its protein is CASSPLPLGGARGSFF.

The genes are TRBV5-1 and TRBJ2-5, with 7 bases aligning to TRBD1. The V segment lost 3 bases and the J segment 5 bases; nucleotides outside the gene matches: 7. This CDR3 has 14 residues. Germline lookup yields CDR1 SGHRS and CDR2 YFSETQ. CDR3 amino acids: CASSSQGGTETQYF. The DNA for the CDR3 is TGCGCCAGCAGCTCCCAAGGGGGCACGGAGACCCAGTACTTC.

This sequence joins TRBV5-1 and TRBJ2-7, with 11 bases aligning to TRBD1. The length of the CDR3 is 14 residues. Germline trimming cut 4 bases from V and 3 bases from J; bases unmatched to any gene: 3. Germline V gives CDR1 SGHRS, CDR2 YFSETQ. The CDR3, as DNA: TGCGCCAGCAGCACCGGGACAGGGGGCTACGAGCAGTACTTC. Its translation: CASSTGTGGYEQYF.

This chain links TRBV5-4 with TRBJ1-2; maybe TRBD1 (6 bases). The CDR3 is made up of 14 amino acids. Looked up from germline, CDR1 is SGHNT and CDR2 is YYREEE (reference sequence). V shed 1 base and J shed 4 bases, with 11 bases lying between them. CDR3 residues: CASSLNRDGYGYTF. As DNA, the CDR3 is TGTGCCAGCAGCTTGAACAGGGACGGCTATGGCTACACCTTC.

The V and J genes are TRBV5-5 and TRBJ2-7; TRBD1 might be the D (5 bases). CDR3 length equals 15 residues. The V and J ends lost 1 base and 1 base respectively, with 12 bases between them. CDR1 SGHKS and CDR2 YYEKEE come from the germline V gene (reference sequence). The CDR3 sequence: CASSLSRQFSYEQYF. As DNA, the CDR3 is TGTGCCAGCAGCTTGTCCCGACAGTTTTCCTACGAGCAGTACTTC.

This rearrangement joins TRBV14 to TRBJ2-3, with 7 bases identical to TRBD2. Germline V gene lookup returns CDR1 SGHDN and CDR2 FVKESK. CDR3 size: 13 residues. J lost 8 bases, V lost 1 base, and 3 bases had no gene match. The CDR3 nucleotides read TGTGCCAGCAGCCAAGCCGCGGGAGTTACGCAGTATTTT. Protein sequence: CASSQAAGVTQYF.

The chain couples TRBV30 to TRBJ2-7; perhaps TRBD2 as D (6 bases). The CDR3 spans 16 residues. Germline CDR1 is GTSNPN and CDR2 is SVGIG (reference sequence). The V and J ends lost 0 bases and 3 bases respectively, with 18 bases between them. CDR3 amino acids: CAWSVRGAGRHYEQYF. The CDR3 DNA sequence: TGTGCCTGGAGTGTACGAGGGGCGGGGAGGCACTACGAGCAGTACTTC.

J is TRBJ2-3 and V is TRBV14; no firm D call. V was pared by 4 bases and J by 8 bases, with 7 bases between. This CDR3 region has 11 residues. CDR1 and CDR2 (germline): SGHDN, FVKESK. The CDR3 is CASSPGGTQYF. CDR3 nucleotide sequence: TGTGCCAGCAGCCCCGGTGGTACGCAGTATTTT.

The chain uses TRBV11-3 and TRBJ1-4; 11 bases fit TRBD1. With 5 bases clipped from V and 4 bases from J, the junction kept 6 bases outside the gene matches. Germline CDR1 reads SGHNT; CDR2 reads YENEEA. The CDR3 extends over 16 amino acids. CDR3 protein: CASSAGTGGSNEKLFF. The DNA of the CDR3 is TGTGCCAGCAGCGCCGGGACAGGGGGAAGTAATGAAAAACTGTTTTTT.

The chain combines TRBV4-1 with TRBJ2-3; 14 bases are shared with TRBD2. This CDR3 is 18 amino acids long. With 4 bases clipped from V and 1 base from J, the junction kept 7 bases outside the gene matches. Germline CDR1 MGHRA, CDR2 YSYEKL. CDR3 DNA: TGCGCCAGCAGCCTTGGACTAGCGGGAGGAGTCGGCACAGATACGCAGTATTTT. It translates to CASSLGLAGGVGTDTQYF.

Only one count was recorded for this clone. The CDR3 DNA reads TGTGTCAGAAGCTTTCGTCGGTCTAGGGAGCTGGGGGAAGCTTTCTTT. Residues: CVRSFRRSRELGEAFF. This rearrangement joins TRBV7-5 to TRBJ1-1. TRBV7-5 is listed as a pseudogene. CDR3 size: 16 residues.

The rearrangement uses TRBV6-2 or TRBV6-3 and TRBJ2-3, with 8 bases that match TRBD1. CDR1 and CDR2 (germline): MNHEY, SVGEGT. The CDR3 loop spans 15 amino acids. Trimming took 2 bases from V and 3 from J; bases not matched to a gene: 4. The chain's CDR3 is CASSYPDRGTDTQYF. The CDR3 DNA reads TGTGCCAGCAGTTACCCTGACAGGGGTACAGATACGCAGTATTTT.

This chain links TRBV2 with TRBJ1-6; TRBD1 aligns across 8 bases. The V and J ends lost 8 bases and 8 bases, in that order; junction bases with no gene match: 8. This CDR3 is built from 14 residues. From germline, CDR1 is SNHLY and CDR2 FYNNEI. CDR3 amino acids: CASGQGIVDSPLHF. CDR3 DNA: TGTGCCAGCGGACAGGGAATCGTGGATTCACCCCTCCACTTT. Looking up the rest from reference TRBV2 and TRBJ1-6 gives the full variable domain: EPEVTQTPSHQVTQMGQEVILRCVPISNHLYFYWYRQILGQKVEFLVSFYNNEISEKSEIFDDQFSVERPDGSNFTLKIRSTKLEDSAMYFCASGQGIVDSPLHFGNGTRLTVT.

The rearrangement uses TRBV30 and TRBJ2-1; 8 bases agree with TRBD1. The CDR3 spans 13 residues. V gave up 5 bases and J gave up 5 bases; unmatched junction bases: 5. CDR1 GTSNPN and CDR2 SVGIG come from the germline V gene (reference sequence). The DNA for the CDR3 is TGTGCCTGGCAGGGGGCCGCTCACAATGAGCAGTTCTTC. This gives the protein CAWQGAAHNEQFF.

The J gene is TRBJ2-2, the V gene TRBV5-1, with D unresolved. Germline lookup yields CDR1 SGHRS and CDR2 YFSETQ. CDR3 length equals 12 residues. The V and J ends lost 6 bases and 6 bases respectively, with 9 bases between them. CDR3 protein: CASTPLAGELFF. The CDR3 region has the DNA TGCGCCAGCACCCCATTAGCCGGGGAGCTGTTTTTT.

This chain connects TRBV2 to TRBJ2-5, with 7 bases matching TRBD2. Germline CDR1 and CDR2: SNHLY and FYNNEI. V shed 6 bases, J shed 5 bases, and the junction held 9 bases outside the gene matches. The CDR3 length is 14 residues. In DNA form, the CDR3 reads TGTGCCAGCAGATACCGACTAGCAGGGGAGACCCAGTACTTC. The encoded protein is CASRYRLAGETQYF.

The chain uses TRBV28 and TRBJ2-7; no reliable D call. Germline CDR1 MDHEN, CDR2 SYDVKM. V lost 3 bases to trimming and J lost 1 base, with 13 bases between them. This CDR3 comprises 15 residues. In DNA form, the CDR3 reads TGTGCCAGCAGTTTTTGGGTTCAGGCGTCCTACGAGCAGTACTTC. As protein: CASSFWVQASYEQYF.

The chain joins TRBV6-1 to TRBJ1-3; no firm D call. This CDR3 comprises 13 residues. CDR1 MNHNS and CDR2 SASEGT come from the germline V gene. Trimming pared 2 bases from V and 1 base from J, leaving 3 bases between. This CDR3 reads CASSEQSGNTIYF. As DNA, the CDR3 is TGTGCCAGCAGTGAACAGTCTGGAAACACCATATATTTT.

This chain connects TRBV10-2 to TRBJ1-1; no clear D gene. Trimming removed 2 bases from V and 10 bases from J, with 11 bases in between. The CDR3 has 12 residues. The germline CDR1 and CDR2 sequences are WSHSY and SAAADI. CDR3 region: CASSEISPRAFF. The DNA of the CDR3 is TGCGCCAGCAGTGAGATATCCCCCCGAGCTTTCTTT.

The genes are TRBV23-1 and TRBJ1-2; TRBD1 matches at 12 bases. TRBV23-1 is an open reading frame whose function is uncertain. J was trimmed by 3 bases and V by 0 bases; bases with no gene match: 2. This CDR3 is 16 amino acids long. The CDR3 DNA is TGCGCCAGCAGTCAATCAGGGACAGGGGGCTACTATGGCTACACCTTC. Its protein is CASSQSGTGGYYGYTF.

The rearrangement links TRBV2 to TRBJ1-1, with TRBD1 as a possible D gene (6 bases). The germline gives CDR1 SNHLY, CDR2 FYNNEI. This CDR3 spans 13 amino acids. Deletions cut 8 bases from V and 10 bases from J, with 20 bases between. The CDR3 protein is CASGPLGGQGAFF. The CDR3 nucleotides are TGTGCCAGCGGGCCGCTCGGGGGGCAGGGAGCTTTCTTT.